The 22 T cell receptor beta chains below come from one sample, sequenced in a study of T cell responses to AZD1222 COVID-19 vaccine. The method was immunoSEQ multiplex PCR; TCRdb's version includes in-frame clones alone and lacks a portion of them. The table includes roughly 91,000 clones, more than 75% detected once. The starting material was peripheral blood, obtained on day 0 of AZD1222 vaccination. The source of these receptors is an adult in good health.

This sequence joins TRBV19 and TRBJ2-7; tentatively, D is TRBD2 (7 bases). The CDR3 spans 14 residues. Trimming left V 3 bases short and J 0 bases short, with 9 bases between. CDR1 is LNHDA, CDR2 SQIVND, per germline (reference sequence). This CDR3 reads CASSIRGASYEQYF. The CDR3 DNA follows: TGTGCCAGTAGTATTCGGGGGGCCTCCTACGAGCAGTACTTC.

The V gene is TRBV7-9, the J gene TRBJ1-2, with D tentatively TRBD1 (6 bases). V was shortened by 1 base and J by 2 bases, with 14 bases between the two germline ends. The length of the CDR3 is 16 residues. Germline CDR1 and CDR2: SEHNR and FQNEAQ (reference sequence). The CDR3 here is CASSLGGAGENYGYTF. Here the CDR3 DNA reads TGTGCCAGCAGCTTAGGGGGGGCAGGAGAGAACTATGGCTACACCTTC.

The chain is built from TRBV30 and TRBJ1-6; D possibly corresponds to TRBD1 (5 bases). The V end lost 0 bases, the J end lost 7 bases, and 10 bases lay between the germline ends. The CDR3 totals 14 residues. Germline V gene sequence: CDR1 GTSNPN, CDR2 SVGIG (reference sequence). In DNA, the CDR3 is TGTGCCTGGAGTGTACACAGGATCAATTCACCCCTCCACTTT. This translates into CAWSVHRINSPLHF.

The chain uses TRBV19 and TRBJ1-1; 7 bases are shared with TRBD1. Trimming took 6 bases from V and 1 from J; bases not matched to a gene: 5. Germline V lookup: CDR1 LNHDA, CDR2 SQIVND (reference sequence). This CDR3 comprises 14 residues. The CDR3 loop is CASRRDRENTEAFF. As DNA, the CDR3 is TGTGCCAGTAGGAGGGACAGAGAGAACACTGAAGCTTTCTTT.

The CDR3 loop reads CASSTPGQGGVAFF. CDR3 DNA sequence: TGTGCCAGTAGTACACCGGGACAGGGTGGCGTGGCTTTCTTT. The J gene is TRBJ1-1, the V gene TRBV19; 9 nucleotides match TRBD1. Germline V gene sequence: CDR1 LNHDA, CDR2 SQIVND (reference sequence). This CDR3 has 14 residues. The V and J ends lost 4 bases and 11 bases, in that order; junction bases with no gene match: 11.

The V and J genes are TRBV3-1 (or the pseudogene TRBV3-2) and TRBJ2-5, with D unresolved. Germline V CDR1 and CDR2: LGHDT, YNNKEL (reference sequence). Deletions cut 4 bases from V and 4 bases from J, with 16 bases between. This CDR3 region has 15 residues. The CDR3 here is CASSLLSQLRETQYF. The CDR3 DNA follows: TGTGCCAGCAGCCTACTAAGTCAACTCCGAGAGACCCAGTACTTC.

The chain has TRBV2 and TRBJ1-1, with a tentative D call TRBD1 (5 bases). Trimming removed 4 bases at V and 0 bases at J, with 9 bases between. Germline V lookup: CDR1 SNHLY, CDR2 FYNNEI. This CDR3 is built from 14 residues. The CDR3 coding sequence is TGTGCCAGCAGTGTGCAGGGCCTGAACACTGAAGCTTTCTTT. Protein sequence: CASSVQGLNTEAFF.

The V call is TRBV7-9, the J call TRBJ2-1; D remains ambiguous. The length of the CDR3 is 15 residues. V was cut by 2 bases and J by 4 bases, with 12 bases left in between. In germline, CDR1 is SEHNR, CDR2 FQNEAQ (reference sequence). CDR3 residues: CASSLPAKEYNEQFF. As DNA, the CDR3 is TGTGCCAGCAGCTTACCGGCGAAGGAATACAATGAGCAGTTCTTC.

The gene calls are TRBV5-1 and TRBJ1-2, with 7 positions matching TRBD1. Germline values: CDR1 SGHRS, CDR2 YFSETQ. V trimming: 1 base; J trimming: 4 bases; junction bases outside the gene matches: 13. This CDR3 region has 17 residues. The CDR3: CASSLRDSPGKTYGYTF. The CDR3 coding sequence is TGCGCCAGCAGCTTGAGGGACAGTCCAGGCAAGACCTATGGCTACACCTTC.

The gene calls are TRBV12-3 or TRBV12-4 and TRBJ1-1; unclear D gene. The CDR3 has 12 amino acids. Trimming pared 7 bases from V and 7 bases from J, leaving 13 bases between. The CDR3 coding sequence is TGTGCCAGCATCCAAGGGCCCAGTGAAGCTTTCTTT. Protein product: CASIQGPSEAFF.

This chain links TRBV6-5 with TRBJ1-5; D is undetermined. This CDR3 is 14 amino acids long. Germline V gene lookup returns CDR1 MNHEY and CDR2 SVGAGI. V lost 4 bases and J 2 bases, leaving 9 bases between the germline ends. The CDR3 DNA is TGTGCCAGCAGTTCTCATACCGGCAATCAGCCCCAGCATTTT. It translates to CASSSHTGNQPQHF.

The chain carries TRBV7-9 and TRBJ1-4; D unresolved. CDR3 size: 17 residues. The V gene lost 0 bases and the J gene lost 8 bases, with 19 bases spanning the gap. Per germline, CDR1 SEHNR and CDR2 FQNEAQ (reference sequence). CDR3: CASSLARRGRREEKLFF. In DNA, the CDR3 is TGTGCCAGCAGCTTAGCGAGGAGAGGCAGGAGAGAAGAAAAACTGTTTTTT.

The chain carries TRBV18 and TRBJ1-1; 8 positions agree with TRBD1. The V and J ends lost 6 bases and 4 bases, in that order; junction bases with no gene match: 13. The CDR3 has 16 amino acids. Germline-derived CDR1 and CDR2 are KGHSH and LQKENI. Here the CDR3 DNA reads TGTGCCAGCTCGCCCAACCGGGACAGGAAATTCACTGAAGCTTTCTTT. Translated, it gives CASSPNRDRKFTEAFF.

The chain has TRBV3-1 (or the pseudogene TRBV3-2) and TRBJ1-6; 7 bases line up with TRBD1. In germline, CDR1 is LGHDT, CDR2 YNNKEL (reference sequence). CDR3 length equals 15 residues. Trimming cost V 4 bases and J 7 bases; bases outside gene matches: 7. CDR3 protein: CASSPGGGSNSPLHF. CDR3 in DNA: TGTGCCAGCAGCCCAGGAGGGGGCTCCAATTCACCCCTCCACTTT.

The chain links TRBV3-1 (or the pseudogene TRBV3-2) to TRBJ1-2, with D possibly TRBD1 on 5 matching bases. CDR1 is LGHDT, CDR2 YNNKEL, per germline (reference sequence). Trimming stripped 3 bases from V and 4 bases from J, with 12 bases between. This CDR3 comprises 14 residues. The CDR3 DNA is TGTGCCAGCAGCCACGGAGGGGTGGGCTATGGCTACACCTTC. Amino acid sequence: CASSHGGVGYGYTF.

The chain carries TRBV5-1 and TRBJ2-1; a possible D gene is TRBD2 (5 bases). V dropped 4 bases and J dropped 1 base, with 12 bases sitting between them. The germline gives CDR1 SGHRS, CDR2 YFSETQ. The CDR3 runs to 15 residues. CDR3 amino acids: CASSPAPGSYNEQFF. CDR3 bases: TGCGCCAGCAGCCCGGCACCGGGGTCCTACAATGAGCAGTTCTTC.

The V call is TRBV5-1, the J call TRBJ1-1; D may be TRBD1 (5 bases). V dropped 4 bases and J dropped 5 bases, with 21 bases sitting between them. The CDR3 is 16 residues long. CDR1 SGHRS and CDR2 YFSETQ come from the germline V gene. The CDR3 here is CASSPRRHSQGTEAFF. DNA for the CDR3: TGCGCCAGCAGCCCCCGGAGGCACTCGCAGGGTACTGAAGCTTTCTTT.

As to this clone: This same CDR3 is encoded by further DNA sequences in the sample. DNA of the CDR3: TGTGCCAGCAGCCTGGAAGGCTATGGCTACACCTTC. Translated, it gives CASSLEGYGYTF. The chain has TRBV12-3 or TRBV12-4 and TRBJ1-2; D remains unclear. V was trimmed by 6 bases and J by 4 bases, leaving 9 bases between them. The CDR3 totals 12 residues.

The rearrangement links TRBV19 to TRBJ1-6; the D gene is possibly TRBD1 (5 bases). The CDR3 has 16 residues. Germline CDR1 is LNHDA and CDR2 is SQIVND (reference sequence). The V and J ends lost 6 bases and 9 bases respectively, with 21 bases between them. DNA of the CDR3: TGTGCCAGTAGCACCTTAGGGACTCGAAGAGGTTCACCCCTCCACTTT. Translating it yields CASSTLGTRRGSPLHF.

The gene calls are TRBV4-1 and TRBJ2-5; D is ambiguous. Per the germline V gene, CDR1 is MGHRA and CDR2 is YSYEKL. Deletions cut 1 base from V and 4 bases from J, with 7 bases between. The CDR3 is 13 residues long. DNA for the CDR3: TGCGCCAGCAGCCAAGGTCCCCTAGAGACCCAGTACTTC. Translation: CASSQGPLETQYF.

The chain combines TRBV11-2 with TRBJ1-5; D uncertain. This CDR3 region has 13 residues. The germline gives CDR1 SGHAT, CDR2 FQNNGV. V lost 0 bases and J lost 2, with 2 bases in between. CDR3 amino acids: CASSLDGNQPQHF. The DNA of the CDR3 is TGTGCCAGCAGCTTAGATGGCAATCAGCCCCAGCATTTT.

The rearrangement links TRBV29-1 to TRBJ2-5; 9 bases align to TRBD1. CDR3 length: 16 amino acids. The V segment lost 5 bases and the J segment 5 bases; nucleotides outside the gene matches: 15. The germline V gene encodes CDR1 SQVTM and CDR2 ANQGSEA. This CDR3 is CSVRGDRARRGETQYF. The CDR3 nucleotides are TGCAGCGTTAGGGGGGACAGGGCTCGTCGCGGGGAGACCCAGTACTTC.